These T cell receptor beta chains were read from a single sample in a study of T cell repertoires in cytomegalovirus infection. TCRdb re-derived calls from the reads in MiXCR, one entry per CDR3 protein. Here the sample spans approximately 97,000 distinct CDR3 sequences, approximately 17% being singletons. The sample was PBMCs. The receptors shown here come from a human donor in good health (CMV status not recorded). Some clones in this sample may be carry-over from other donors' samples. Each CDR3 is given with its conserved first and last residue. A D gene is named only where the DNA matches it firmly. For some rows the clone size is stated as once, few or many, or as a class when expanded; others skip it.

D	V	J	size	DNA	CDR3
NA	TRBV12-3/TRBV12-4	TRBJ1-6	NA	TGTGCCAGCAGCCTCTCCTCAGGACCCCTCCACTTT	CASSLSSGPLHF
NA	TRBV4-1	TRBJ1-4	many	TGCGCCAGCAGCCAAGGATACCAGGGAGGCACTAATGAAAAACTGTTTTTT	CASSQGYQGGTNEKLFF
TRBD1	TRBV29-1	TRBJ2-2	NA	TGCAGCGTTGGGCCCCAGGGGGTTAACACCGGGGAGCTGTTTTTT	CSVGPQGVNTGELFF
NA	TRBV2	TRBJ1-2	NA	TGTGCCAGCAGCTCAGGGTGGGCCGTTGACTATGGCTACACCTTC	CASSSGWAVDYGYTF
NA	TRBV7-8	TRBJ1-5	many	TGTGCCAGCAGCCCCGACAGGCGCCAGCCCCAGCATTTT	CASSPDRRQPQHF
TRBD2	TRBV2	TRBJ2-7	NA	TGTGCCAGCAGCGCGGGGACTAGCGGGCGCGAGCAGTACTTC	CASSAGTSGREQYF
NA	TRBV4-1	TRBJ2-7	NA	TGCGCCAGCAGCCAAGACGGGGGATACGAGCAGTACTTC	CASSQDGGYEQYF
NA	TRBV4-3	TRBJ1-2	NA	TGCGCCAGCAGCCAAGGACCGGGAGGACTTGGATATGGCTACACCTTC	CASSQGPGGLGYGYTF
NA	TRBV19	TRBJ2-3	few	TGTGCCAGTAGTATGACCCAGCGACGAGATACGCAGTATTTT	CASSMTQRRDTQYF
NA	TRBV7-2	TRBJ1-5	many	TGTGCCAGCAGCAACGGCCGTGGGGTCCAGCCCCAGCATTTT	CASSNGRGVQPQHF
NA	TRBV10-3	TRBJ1-2	few	TGTGCCATCAGGGGGCAGTCGGTCTATGGCTACACCTTC	CAIRGQSVYGYTF
TRBD2	TRBV7-9	TRBJ2-7	many	TGTGCCAGCAGCTTAGGACTAGCGGGGGAAGTAGGAAACGAGCAGTACTTC	CASSLGLAGEVGNEQYF
TRBD1	TRBV7-2	TRBJ2-7	many	TGTGCCAGCAGCTTAGCCACAGGGGGTCGTTACGAGCAGTACTTC	CASSLATGGRYEQYF
NA	TRBV7-8	TRBJ1-3	many	TGTGCCAGCAGCTTATCCCCCGGGCTGACCTCTGGAAACACCATATATTTT	CASSLSPGLTSGNTIYF
TRBD2	TRBV12-3/TRBV12-4	TRBJ2-2	many	TGTGCCAGCACCCGGACTAGTGGGACGAACACCGGGGAGCTGTTTTTT	CASTRTSGTNTGELFF
NA	TRBV6-2/TRBV6-3	TRBJ2-1	NA	TGTGCCAGCAGGCGCAGGTTGGGGGCCGATGAGCAGTTCTTC	CASRRRLGADEQFF
TRBD1	TRBV7-6	TRBJ1-1	many	TGTGCCAGCAGCGTCTGGGACAGGGGTGAAGCTTTCTTT	CASSVWDRGEAFF
NA	TRBV2	TRBJ1-2	NA	TGTGCCAGAAGGGTGGGAAATGGCTACACCTTC	CARRVGNGYTF
NA	TRBV5-6	TRBJ2-6	NA	TGTGCCAGCAGCACCCTACTCTCTTCTGGGGCCAACGTCCTGACTTTC	CASSTLLSSGANVLTF
NA	TRBV15	TRBJ2-5	NA	TGTGCCACCAGCCGGCGGGTGTTCCAAGAGACCCAGTACTTC	CATSRRVFQETQYF
NA	TRBV3-1	TRBJ1-5	few	TGTGCCAGCAGCCAAGATAGCCTGGGGGACCAGCCCCAGCATTTT	CASSQDSLGDQPQHF
NA	TRBV7-9	TRBJ1-4	NA	TGTGCCAGCAGCTTAGGGCTTGATTGGGAAAAACTGTTTTTT	CASSLGLDWEKLFF
NA	TRBV12-3/TRBV12-4	TRBJ1-1	many	TGTGCCAGCAGTTGGTCGGGGCTTGAAGCTTTCTTT	CASSWSGLEAFF
TRBD1	TRBV5-4	TRBJ1-4	NA	TGTGCCAGCAGCTTTCGTGCAGGGGGCGCGAGCACTAATGAAAAACTGTTTTTT	CASSFRAGGASTNEKLFF
TRBD1	TRBV5-1	TRBJ1-1	NA	TGCGCCAGCAGCTGGCAAAAAGGGGGCTATAACACTGAAGCTTTCTTT	CASSWQKGGYNTEAFF
TRBD1	TRBV6-5	TRBJ2-5	few	TGTGCCAGCAGACCCACAGGGGGTCCCCAAGAGACCCAGTACTTC	CASRPTGGPQETQYF
NA	TRBV7-9	TRBJ1-1	NA	TGTGCCAGCAGCCTGTACTGCAGCCTGAACACTGAAGATTTCTTT	CASSLYCSLNTEDFF
NA	TRBV5-1	TRBJ2-3	few	TGCGCCAGCCGGAGGGGCGTAAGCCTGACAGATACGCAGTATTTT	CASRRGVSLTDTQYF
NA	TRBV20-1	TRBJ2-3	NA	TGCAGCCCTGTCTCTTCTAGCACAGATACGCAGTATTTT	CSPVSSSTDTQYF
NA	TRBV6-1	TRBJ1-2	many	TGTGCCAGCAGTGAGGGTCCGGGAGGCTATGGCTACACCTTC	CASSEGPGGYGYTF
NA	TRBV20-1	TRBJ1-5	NA	TGCAGTGCTAGAACAGGGAATCAGCCCCAGCATTTT	CSARTGNQPQHF
NA	TRBV20-1	TRBJ2-7	NA	TGCAGTGCGCCGGGGAGAGGGGGGTGGCCCTACGAGCAGTACTTC	CSAPGRGGWPYEQYF
NA	TRBV12-3/TRBV12-4	TRBJ2-2	few	TGTGCCAGCAAGGGCACCGGGGAGCTGTTTTTT	CASKGTGELFF
TRBD1	TRBV19	TRBJ1-1	NA	TGTGCCAGTAGTTGGGGTCGGGGACAGGGGACGAACACTGAAGCTTTCTTT	CASSWGRGQGTNTEAFF
NA	TRBV5-4	TRBJ2-3	many	TGTGCCAGCAGGACCTTCGGGGGTAGCACAGATACGCAGTATTTT	CASRTFGGSTDTQYF
NA	TRBV5-1	TRBJ2-3	few	TGCGCCAGCAGCCTCGCGGTGGATACGCAGTATTTT	CASSLAVDTQYF
TRBD2	TRBV20-1	TRBJ2-7	NA	TGCAGTGCTAGACCGGGGGGGTACTACGAGCAGTACTTC	CSARPGGYYEQYF
TRBD2	TRBV6-5	TRBJ2-7	NA	TGTGCCAGCATTGGTAGCGGGGGGGCCCCCTACGAGCAGTACTTC	CASIGSGGAPYEQYF
NA	TRBV7-2	TRBJ2-5	NA	TGTGCCAGCAGCTCCGGAGGAGCGGTAGAGACCCAGTACTTC	CASSSGGAVETQYF
TRBD2	TRBV7-2	TRBJ2-1	many	TGTGCCAGCAGCTTACGGACTAGCGGGGGGCAATACAATGAGCAGTTCTTC	CASSLRTSGGQYNEQFF
NA	TRBV14	TRBJ2-1	NA	TGTGCCAGCAGCCAAGACAGGAGATACAATGAGCAGTTCTTC	CASSQDRRYNEQFF